This entry lists 14 T cell receptor beta chains sequenced from one sample in a study of blood T cell repertoires in COVID-19. Here immunoSEQ multiplex PCR was the method, and the copy in TCRdb shows in-frame clones only, minus some. The repertoire has 300,000 to 500,000 clones, roughly 90% of them found once; the top ten carry around 0.91%. The specimen sequenced was PBMCs or T cells enriched from blood (not recorded which). Receptors were obtained from a woman aged 25 to 45 with acute COVID-19.

The genes are TRBV9 and TRBJ1-1; possible D gene TRBD1, 6 bases. The CDR3 sequence is 13 residues long. Germline V gene lookup returns CDR1 SGDLS and CDR2 YYNGEE. With 5 bases removed from V and 3 bases from J, the gap between germline ends came to 11 bases. CDR3 amino acids: CASSPGVDTEAFF. In DNA form, the CDR3 reads TGTGCCAGCAGTCCAGGGGTGGACACTGAAGCTTTCTTT.

The chain joins TRBV5-1 to TRBJ1-1, with a weak D call TRBD1 (5 bases). The CDR3 extends over 16 amino acids. Trimming left V 3 bases short and J 5 bases short, with 20 bases between. CDR1 and CDR2 (germline): SGHRS, YFSETQ. The CDR3 region has the DNA TGCGCCAGCAGCTCCGGTAACGGGGGAGGCGGGACTGAAGCTTTCTTT. Protein sequence: CASSSGNGGGGTEAFF.

The chain combines TRBV6-1 with TRBJ1-5; no definite D call. Trimming removed 3 bases from V and 1 base from J, with 10 bases in between. The CDR3 totals 15 residues. Per germline, CDR1 MNHNS and CDR2 SASEGT. The CDR3 DNA is TGTGCCAGCAGTGAGGTCGGGAGAAGCAATCAGCCCCAGCATTTT. Translation: CASSEVGRSNQPQHF.

The genes are TRBV7-9 and TRBJ2-3, with D possibly matching TRBD2 (6 bases). Trimming left V 5 bases short and J 2 bases short, with 20 bases between. The CDR3 totals 17 residues. Germline loops: CDR1 SEHNR, CDR2 FQNEAQ (reference sequence). CDR3 nucleotides: TGTGCCAGCAGCCGAACCGCCACTAGCCCTTCCACAGATACGCAGTATTTT. It yields the protein CASSRTATSPSTDTQYF.

As DNA, the CDR3 is TGTGCCAGCAGCCCTTGGACAGGGAAGAGGGGAGGCACCATATATTTT. It yields the protein CASSPWTGKRGGTIYF. V usage is TRBV7-6 and J usage is TRBJ1-3; 8 bases align to TRBD1. Germline V CDR1 and CDR2: SGHVS, FNYEAQ. The trim removed 5 bases at V and 9 bases at J, leaving 15 bases unmatched. CDR3 size: 16 residues.

The sample holds one count of this clone. This chain's CDR3 is CASSSHFYTF. The CDR3 region has the DNA TGCGCCAGCAGCTCCCATTTTTACACCTTC. The chain recombines TRBV5-1 with TRBJ1-2; D remains unclear. The CDR3 contains 10 residues. The V end was cut by 3 bases, the J end by 11 bases, with 8 bases between. Per the germline V gene, CDR1 is SGHRS and CDR2 is YFSETQ.

This chain links TRBV5-1 with TRBJ1-6, with a tentative D call TRBD1 (6 bases). V was pared by 0 bases and J by 5 bases, with 6 bases between. The CDR3 covers 14 residues. Germline V gene lookup returns CDR1 SGHRS and CDR2 YFSETQ. CDR3 sequence (DNA): TGCGCCAGCAGCTTGGGGGACAATAATTCACCCCTCCACTTT. This translates into CASSLGDNNSPLHF.

The chain couples TRBV7-9 to TRBJ1-4, with TRBD1 matching 9 bases. After removal of 4 bases from V and 3 bases from J, the junction contained 3 bases not matched to a gene. The length of the CDR3 is 15 residues. CDR1 SEHNR and CDR2 FQNEAQ come from the germline V gene (reference sequence). The CDR3 loop is CASSWGQGPNEKLFF. The CDR3 region has the DNA TGTGCCAGCAGCTGGGGACAGGGCCCTAATGAAAAACTGTTTTTT.

J is TRBJ2-3 and V is TRBV5-1; D uncertain. The ends were cut back, 4 bases at V and 6 bases at J, with 18 bases in the middle. This CDR3 contains 15 residues. Germline loops: CDR1 SGHRS, CDR2 YFSETQ. CDR3 DNA sequence: TGCGCCAGCAGCCCCGGGTGGCTCCACTCGGATACGCAGTATTTT. It encodes CASSPGWLHSDTQYF. Supplemented by reference TRBV5-1 and TRBJ2-3, the full variable domain reads KAGVTQTPRYLIKTRGQQVTLSCSPISGHRSVSWYQQTPGQGLQFLFEYFSETQRNKGNFPGRFSGRQFSNSRSEMNVSTLELGDSALYLCASSPGWLHSDTQYFGPGTRLTVL.

This chain connects TRBV29-1 to TRBJ2-5; maybe TRBD2 (6 bases). CDR1 and CDR2 from the germline V gene are SQVTM and ANQGSEA. Trimming pared 8 bases from V and 0 bases from J, leaving 10 bases between. CDR3 length equals 12 residues. The CDR3 DNA reads TGCAGCTTTCTAGCGCACCAAGAGACCCAGTACTTC. Its protein is CSFLAHQETQYF.

The rearrangement uses TRBV15 and TRBJ2-7; 7 positions match TRBD1. The CDR3 sequence is 15 residues long. Germline V gene sequence: CDR1 LNHNV, CDR2 YYDKDF (reference sequence). V gave up 1 base and J gave up 5 bases; unmatched junction bases: 8. This CDR3 is CATSRAGTVHDEQYF. CDR3 sequence (DNA): TGTGCCACCAGCAGAGCCGGGACAGTGCACGACGAGCAGTACTTC.

The chain employs TRBV19 and TRBJ2-3; 10 bases align to TRBD2. The V and J ends lost 2 bases and 4 bases, in that order; junction bases with no gene match: 6. Germline V lookup: CDR1 LNHDA, CDR2 SQIVND (reference sequence). This CDR3 has 16 amino acids. The DNA for the CDR3 is TGTGCCAGTAGTATAATAGAACTAGCGGGGCCAGATACGCAGTATTTT. Translating it yields CASSIIELAGPDTQYF.

The CDR3 region is CASSLGRNEQFF. CDR3 in DNA: TGTGCCAGCAGCTTAGGGCGGAATGAGCAGTTCTTC. The chain employs TRBV7-9 and TRBJ2-1; no reliable D call. The germline V gene has CDR1 SEHNR and CDR2 FQNEAQ (reference sequence). This CDR3 has 12 amino acids. V dropped 1 base and J dropped 7 bases, with 5 bases sitting between them.

The rearrangement links TRBV4-3 to TRBJ1-4; TRBD1 is a possible D gene (5 bases). Germline values: CDR1 LGHNA, CDR2 YSLEER. The CDR3 runs 16 residues. Deletions cut 0 bases from V and 6 bases from J, with 14 bases between. The CDR3 nucleotides read TGCGCCAGCAGCCAAGACGCAGGGATTTTTTATGAAAAACTGTTTTTT. Amino acids: CASSQDAGIFYEKLFF.